This T cell receptor beta chain was identified in a study of T cell clusters in autoimmune cytopenias (dated by TCRdb to the late 2010s). Context from the whole study: Of the approximately 40 healthy donor controls, around 23 were female, and the group had a mean age of roughly 57 years and a median age of 59 years. Per sample, TRB sequencing gave a median depth of about 53,000 reads and a median of approximately 2,400 distinct TRB clonotypes. Alongside healthy, CLL and autoimmune hepatitis controls, autoimmune cytopenia patients had their peripheral blood TRB and IGH repertoires sequenced at active disease and again during treatment follow-up. The goal of the study was to find out whether patients with autoimmune cytopenia have a disease-specific immune repertoire signature that could be used as a blood-based biomarker. For primary cytopenia, the controls were about two dozen age-matched healthy donors, and for secondary cytopenia, the controls were around 13 age-matched CLL patients. The comparison group for autoimmune hepatitis repertoires was approximately 23 healthy donors matched for age and sex.

TRB rearrangements were amplified by multiplex PCR following a touch-down protocol, with the TRB-A and TRB-B primer pools mixed in one tube. Illumina adapters and sample indices were added to the amplicons through two consecutive PCR reactions performed with Phusion HS II polymerase. After gel purification with the NucleoSpin Gel and PCR Clean-up kit, the amplicons were quantified by Qubit and checked for quality on an Agilent 2100 Bioanalyzer. Sequencing of the libraries was done on an Illumina MiSeq with 600-cycle, single-indexed, paired-end runs. For the original study's pipeline: MiXCR version 2.1.12, together with the default MiXCR reference library, was used to align and assemble the TRB reads. Each unique CDR3 nucleotide sequence defined a clone, and only productive sequences with at least two reads were analysed. To assess repertoire diversity, an R script computed alpha-parameterized diversity profiles (alpha 0 to 5), which included the Shannon (alpha 1) and Simpson (alpha 2) indices. The tcR package was used to compute combinatorial TRB VJ usage, and cohorts were compared on this usage by principal component analysis with ade4. GLIPH was used to cluster TCRbeta CDR3s in pairs of cohorts matched for age and read depth, and a Wilcoxon test was used to compare cluster frequencies. Through TCRdb reprocessing, the reads give one entry per CDR3 protein sequence; DNA is omitted. None of the V and J calls come from the authors' own analysis; TCRdb made them. This sample's table carries 3,000 to 3,500 distinct CDR3 sequences. In total, the top ten clones hold 7.2% of the sample.

The full study reports these points: The GLIPH analysis suggested a lack of physiological T cell clusters in primary autoimmune cytopenia patients, since approximately 50 clusters were exclusive to healthy donors whereas approximately 16 were exclusive to patients. TRB repertoire shifts, with less even repertoires observed in secondary cytopenia and CLL, were mostly attributed to lymphoma bias rather than autoimmunity. Compared with active autoimmune hepatitis patients, healthy donors had almost three times as many exclusive TRB clusters, a finding consistent with an autoimmunity-wide signature. The cluster-lack signature was not observed for secondary cytopenia versus CLL, as the signature was apparently masked by the dominant lymphoma-associated repertoire. The T cell clusters were defined in silico only, and their functional role remained to be validated experimentally.

For each sample, TRB amplification used 250 ng of peripheral blood genomic DNA, equal to approximately 38,000 genome equivalents. Regarding this clonotype: No antigen is known for it.

The same sample was also used in a study of T cell repertoires in aging, cancer and after chemotherapy. Per the second study: Donors were distributed across six age groups ranging from 30 or younger to 70 or older, with at least three individuals included per group. TCR repertoires from healthy donor controls were recorded over periods of several months to years and showed clear clonal overlap between repeated samplings. The complete dataset included roughly 8.8 million TCR reads. Significantly lower blood TCR diversity and higher clonality were observed in untreated patients with hematological or solid cancers than in age-matched healthy donors. In healthy donors, the decline in TCR diversity with age was mainly due to loss of richness, whereas in cancer patients loss of evenness also played a role. In both cancer cohorts, median generation probability rose over the chemotherapy interval, which suggests that the repertoire was reconstituted through rebound thymic output. According to the authors, the repertoire data do not allow conclusions to be drawn about immunological memory after chemotherapy. Peripheral blood TCR beta repertoires from healthy donors and cancer patients were profiled to examine immunoaging and T cell reconstitution after chemotherapy. The cohort comprised 200 to 250 cancer patients, 94 with hematological and some 120 with solid cancers, plus 95 healthy donors as a reference group. Processing of the TRB sequences was carried out with MiXCR versions 2.12 and 3.0.5. The repertoire metrics were Shannon diversity, evenness, clonality (defined as one minus evenness), and alpha-parameterized diversity profiles covering alpha 0 to 5. The IGoR algorithm was used to compute generation probabilities of clones in paired pre- and post-chemotherapy samples.

Sequencing used peripheral blood. This TCR derives from a human donor in good health.

The CDR3 protein: CASSPGPETQYF. The receptor chain draws on TRBV7-9 and TRBJ2-5; absent DNA, TCRdb's TRBD1 call cannot be checked. From a lookup of the germline V gene (reference sequence), CDR1 and CDR2 are SEHNR and FQNEAQ. The CDR3 sequence holds 12 residues, the cysteine and phenylalanine included. DNA is not on record.